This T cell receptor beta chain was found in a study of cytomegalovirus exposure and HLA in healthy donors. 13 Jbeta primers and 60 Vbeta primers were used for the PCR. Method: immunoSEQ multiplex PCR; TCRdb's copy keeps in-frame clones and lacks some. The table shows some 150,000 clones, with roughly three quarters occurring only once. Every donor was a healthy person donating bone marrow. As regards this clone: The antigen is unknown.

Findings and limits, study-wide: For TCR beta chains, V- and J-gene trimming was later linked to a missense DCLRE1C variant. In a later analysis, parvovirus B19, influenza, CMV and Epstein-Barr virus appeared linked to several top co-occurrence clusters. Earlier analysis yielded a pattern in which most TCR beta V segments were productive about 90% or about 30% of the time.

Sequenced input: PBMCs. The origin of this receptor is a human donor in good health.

The CDR3 bases are TGTGCCACCAGACCACAACTAGCGGGGGGGAACAATGAGCAGTTCTTC. This encodes CATRPQLAGGNNEQFF. V and J are TRBV15 and TRBJ2-1; 13 bases line up with TRBD2. There are 16 residues in the CDR3. Germline V gene lookup returns CDR1 LNHNV and CDR2 YYDKDF (reference sequence). With V trimmed by 6 bases and J by 5 bases, 7 bases remained unmatched.